The 6 T cell receptor beta chains reported below all come from one sample, sequenced in a study of T cell responses to AZD1222 COVID-19 vaccine. Data came from immunoSEQ multiplex PCR; TCRdb stores just in-frame clones and leaves some out. The data show about 100,000 clones, with 90% to 95% seen just once and roughly 5.6% held by the top ten. Sequencing was performed on peripheral blood, taken 28 days after the second AZD1222 dose. These receptors came from an adult who received the AZD1222 COVID-19 vaccine.

This rearrangement joins TRBV27 to TRBJ2-1; TRBD2 agrees at 7 bases. The J segment lost 9 bases and the V segment lost 6 bases, leaving 14 bases of the junction unmatched. This CDR3 has 15 residues. The germline V gene has CDR1 MNHEY and CDR2 SMNVEV (reference sequence). CDR3 residues: CASSPKPSGWSEQFF. The CDR3 DNA follows: TGTGCCAGCAGCCCCAAGCCTAGCGGCTGGTCTGAGCAGTTCTTC.

CDR3 sequence: CASSSDGGGKLFF. Written as DNA, the CDR3 is TGTGCCAGCAGTTCCGACGGGGGGGGTAAACTGTTTTTT. The rearrangement joins TRBV27 to TRBJ1-4, with TRBD1 as a possible D gene (5 bases). From germline, CDR1 is MNHEY and CDR2 SMNVEV (reference sequence). V was cut by 4 bases and J by 11 bases, with 14 bases left in between. The CDR3 is 13 amino acids.

The chain is built from TRBV7-2 and TRBJ2-2; 9 bases map to TRBD2. In germline, CDR1 is SGHTA, CDR2 FQGNSA. The CDR3 is 16 amino acids. V was pared by 5 bases and J by 7 bases, with 11 bases of the junction left unmatched. The CDR3 coding sequence is TGTGCCAGCAGCCCCGATGGGACTAGCAGGATCGGGGAGCTGTTTTTT. This gives the protein CASSPDGTSRIGELFF.

CDR3 in amino acids: CASSQATGRSNQPQHF. CDR3 bases: TGCGCCAGCAGCCAGGCAACAGGACGAAGCAATCAGCCCCAGCATTTT. The chain is built from TRBV4-1 and TRBJ1-5; a possible D gene is TRBD1 (5 bases). V lost 3 bases and J lost 1, with 13 bases in between. The CDR3 consists of 16 residues. CDR1 MGHRA and CDR2 YSYEKL come from the germline V gene.

This clone occurred once. The genes are TRBV6-5 and TRBJ2-7, with unresolved D. Germline V gene sequence: CDR1 MNHEY, CDR2 SVGAGI. V was shortened by 0 bases and J by 3 bases, with 12 bases between the two germline ends. This CDR3 has 15 amino acids. The CDR3 protein is CASSYSASPGYEQYF. CDR3 bases: TGTGCCAGCAGTTACTCTGCTAGTCCCGGCTACGAGCAGTACTTC.

The CDR3 coding sequence is TGTGCCAGCAGTGAAAGGGGCGTCAACTATAATTCACCCCTCCACTTT. Protein sequence: CASSERGVNYNSPLHF. V gene TRBV2 combines with J gene TRBJ1-6; D perhaps matches TRBD1 (5 bases). The germline gives CDR1 SNHLY, CDR2 FYNNEI. The CDR3 totals 16 residues. Trimming removed 2 bases from V and 3 bases from J, with 11 bases in between.